This T cell receptor (beta chain) was obtained from a study of blood T cell repertoires in COVID-19. Study as a whole: In each case, the material was cDNA or gDNA derived from T cells, B-cell-depleted T cells, or PBMCs.

Germline V gives CDR1 SGHRS, CDR2 YFSETQ. V gave up 0 bases and J gave up 0 bases, with 10 bases separating them. CDR3 size: 15 residues. Assay: immunoSEQ multiplex PCR; the TCRdb copy retains only in-frame clones and omits some. The table has around 280,000 clones, around 84% seen once. The receptor's source is a man in his 70s with acute or convalescent COVID-19. The chain carries TRBV5-1 and TRBJ2-7, with D tentatively TRBD1 (5 bases). Sequencing was performed on peripheral blood. CDR3 nucleotides: TGCGCCAGCAGCTTGGCCGAGCAGGGCTCCTACGAGCAGTACTTC. Translating it yields CASSLAEQGSYEQYF.